This TCR beta chain is from a study of cytomegalovirus exposure and HLA in healthy donors. Researchers ran the PCR with 60 Vbeta and 13 Jbeta primers. Clones were sequenced by immunoSEQ multiplex PCR, and TCRdb holds only the in-frame ones, with some missing. The data show about 81,000 clones, with 75% to 85% seen just once and 3% held by the top ten. Study-level results: The authors listed 150 or so TCR beta chains as cytomegalovirus-associated.

Comments on this clone: As yet, its antigen is unknown.

The receptor was isolated from a man aged 50-60 years in good health and CMV-seropositive. The material sequenced was PBMCs.

The CDR3 coding sequence is TGTGCCAGCAGTTACTCCAGGACAGGGGGCCAAGAGACCCAGTACTTC. Protein sequence: CASSYSRTGGQETQYF. V gene TRBV6-5 combines with J gene TRBJ2-5, with 10 nucleotides matching TRBD1. The trim removed 0 bases at V and 1 base at J, leaving 2 bases unmatched. The CDR3 spans 16 residues. Germline CDR1 is MNHEY and CDR2 is SVGAGI.